The 2 T cell receptor beta chains below all came from one sample that was sequenced in a study of cytomegalovirus exposure and HLA in healthy donors. PCR involved 60 Vbeta and 13 Jbeta primers. Sequencing was performed with immunoSEQ multiplex PCR; in TCRdb, only in-frame clones are kept and a portion is missing. The sample carries over 150,000 clones, approximately 88% recorded once. Sample: PBMCs. The receptor set was obtained from a boy younger than 10 in good health and CMV-seronegative.

CDR3 in amino acids: CASSRTEEWDTEAFF. As DNA, the CDR3 is TGTGCCAGTAGTCGGACAGAAGAGTGGGACACTGAAGCTTTCTTT. The rearrangement joins TRBV19 to TRBJ1-1; perhaps TRBD1 as D (6 bases). CDR3 size: 15 residues. Trimming pared 5 bases from V and 3 bases from J, leaving 16 bases between. Germline values: CDR1 LNHDA, CDR2 SQIVND (reference sequence).

This clone was found once. This sequence joins TRBV30 and TRBJ2-5; TRBD2 is a possible D gene (5 bases). Gene TRBJ2-7 matches the end of the DNA better, so the J call may be wrong. The germline CDR1 and CDR2 sequences are GTSNPN and SVGIG (reference sequence). CDR3 length: 14 amino acids. The CDR3 loop is CAWSLGRTGREQYF. The CDR3 DNA is TGTGCCTGGAGCTTGGGAAGGACTGGCCGCGAGCAGTACTTC.